This T cell receptor (beta chain) was sequenced for a study of blood T cell repertoires in COVID-19. This CDR3 region has 14 residues. V gave up 3 bases and J gave up 8 bases; unmatched junction bases: 9. Germline lookup yields CDR1 SGDLS and CDR2 YYNGEE. Clones were read by immunoSEQ multiplex PCR, and TCRdb kept only the in-frame ones, dropping some. This sample has 270,000 or so clones, with under 90% found just once. This TCR came from a woman aged 45 to 65 who had recovered from COVID-19. Sequencing was carried out using peripheral blood. The chain uses TRBV9 and TRBJ1-2, with 8 bases aligning to TRBD1. This CDR3 reads CASSAGTGVWGYTF. DNA for the CDR3: TGTGCCAGCAGCGCCGGGACAGGCGTTTGGGGCTACACCTTC. Combining the CDR3 with reference TRBV9 and TRBJ1-2 gives the whole variable domain DSGVTQTPKHLITATGQRVTLRCSPRSGDLSVYWYQQSLDQGLQFLIQYYNGEERAKGNILERFSAQQFPDLHSELNLSSLELGDSALYFCASSAGTGVWGYTFGSGTRLTVV.